Each of the 23 T cell receptor beta chains below was sequenced from the same sample in a study of CD4 T cells in relation to SARS-CoV-2 and coronaviruses. CD4+ T cells from unexposed donors were obtained before the COVID-19 pandemic (2011-2018). After more than eight days of culture, CD4+ T cells were isolated. The method was immunoSEQ multiplex PCR; TCRdb's version includes in-frame clones alone and lacks a portion of them. The sample has around 26,000 clones, 74% seen once. These receptors are not linked to any known antigen. Sequencing was done on a sample of CD4+ T cells from PBMCs, cultured in vitro. The origin of the receptors is a human donor in good health.

The V gene is TRBV3-1 (or the pseudogene TRBV3-2), the J gene TRBJ1-5, with 7 bases lining up with TRBD1. CDR3 length equals 15 residues. CDR1 and CDR2 (germline): LGHDT, YNNKEL (reference sequence). V trimming: 3 bases; J trimming: 3 bases; junction bases outside the gene matches: 5. As DNA, the CDR3 is TGTGCCAGCAGCCAGGCCGGACAGGTCAATCAGCCCCAGCATTTT. Translated, it gives CASSQAGQVNQPQHF.

The CDR3 sequence: CASSLPQGYDYGYTF. CDR3 in DNA: TGTGCCAGCAGCTTGCCGCAGGGGTATGACTATGGCTACACCTTC. The chain joins TRBV5-6 to TRBJ1-2; D may be TRBD1 (6 bases). There are 15 residues in the CDR3. The germline V gene encodes CDR1 SGHDT and CDR2 YYEEEE. V was clipped by 1 base and J by 3 bases, with 13 bases between them.

The rearrangement joins TRBV6-2 or TRBV6-3 to TRBJ2-3, with 10 bases fitting TRBD2. There are 15 residues in the CDR3. The V gene end was trimmed by 5 bases and the J gene end by 1 base; junction bases not matched to a gene: 3. CDR1 MNHEY and CDR2 SVGEGT come from the germline V gene. CDR3 region: CASSDGLAGTDTQYF. The CDR3 DNA reads TGTGCCAGCAGTGACGGACTAGCGGGCACAGATACGCAGTATTTT.

This chain joins TRBV6-5 and TRBJ1-3; D might be TRBD1 (5 bases). Trimming shortened V by 3 bases and J by 1 base, and 13 bases separated the two germline ends. This CDR3 has 16 amino acids. CDR1 and CDR2 from the germline V gene are MNHEY and SVGAGI. The CDR3 nucleotides read TGTGCCAGCAGTTATTCAGCAGGGAGATCTGGAAACACCATATATTTT. Its translation is CASSYSAGRSGNTIYF.

V and J are TRBV7-8 and TRBJ2-3, with 7 bases aligning to TRBD1. Germline-derived CDR1 and CDR2 are SGHVS and FQNEAQ. Losses at the gene ends were 1 base for V and 7 bases for J; bases not matched to a gene: 5. The CDR3 covers 14 residues. The CDR3 reads CASSLDQGVNTQYF. The CDR3 nucleotides are TGTGCCAGCAGCTTAGATCAGGGGGTGAATACGCAGTATTTT.

The chain combines TRBV2 with TRBJ2-5, with 7 bases aligning to TRBD1. The CDR3 runs 16 residues. The ends lost 5 bases at V and 2 bases at J; junction bases unmatched: 11. Looked up from germline, CDR1 is SNHLY and CDR2 is FYNNEI. The CDR3 spells CASSQGHPGGQETQYF. CDR3 DNA: TGTGCCAGCAGTCAGGGACACCCAGGGGGACAAGAGACCCAGTACTTC.

The J gene is TRBJ1-5, the V gene TRBV18, with 8 bases aligning to TRBD1. This CDR3 spans 15 amino acids. Germline CDR1 and CDR2: KGHSH and LQKENI. Losses at the gene ends were 3 bases for V and 3 bases for J; bases not matched to a gene: 4. The CDR3, as DNA: TGTGCCAGCTCACCCCGGACAGGGAACAATCAGCCCCAGCATTTT. Protein sequence: CASSPRTGNNQPQHF.

The chain uses TRBV7-2 and TRBJ2-3; TRBD2 agrees at 8 bases. The V segment lost 5 bases and the J segment 0 bases; nucleotides outside the gene matches: 4. Germline V lookup: CDR1 SGHTA, CDR2 FQGNSA. The CDR3 contains 15 residues. The CDR3 DNA sequence: TGTGCCAGCAGCCCAGGACTAGCTAGCACAGATACGCAGTATTTT. It encodes CASSPGLASTDTQYF. Drawing the rest from reference TRBV7-2 and TRBJ2-3, the complete variable domain is GAGVSQSPSNKVTEKGKDVELRCDPISGHTALYWYRQSLGQGLEFLIYFQGNSAPDKSGLPSDRFSAERTGGSVSTLTIQRTQQEDSAVYLCASSPGLASTDTQYFGPGTRLTVL.

The rearrangement joins TRBV19 to TRBJ1-1; the D is unclear. V lost 5 bases and J lost 1, with 5 bases in between. The CDR3 length is 12 residues. Germline CDR1 and CDR2: LNHDA and SQIVND (reference sequence). CDR3 region: CASSYPNTEAFF. The CDR3 nucleotides are TGTGCCAGTAGTTATCCGAACACTGAAGCTTTCTTT.

The gene calls are TRBV18 and TRBJ2-2; D is uncertain. This CDR3 region has 12 residues. V was cut by 3 bases and J by 7 bases, with 6 bases left in between. From germline, CDR1 is KGHSH and CDR2 LQKENI. CDR3 loop: CASSPSHGELFF. The CDR3 region has the DNA TGTGCCAGCTCACCTAGTCACGGGGAGCTGTTTTTT.

The V and J genes are TRBV18 and TRBJ1-2; the match to TRBD1 covers 8 bases. Germline lookup yields CDR1 KGHSH and CDR2 LQKENI. The CDR3 spans 15 residues. V gave up 6 bases and J gave up 3 bases; unmatched junction bases: 9. CDR3 protein: CASSRSGQGYYGYTF. The CDR3 DNA reads as TGTGCCAGCTCGCGTTCCGGACAGGGTTACTATGGCTACACCTTC.

This chain connects TRBV28 to TRBJ2-7, with D perhaps being TRBD1 or TRBD2 (5 bases each). CDR3 length: 14 amino acids. Trimming took off 5 bases at V and 5 bases at J, with 16 bases between the two ends. Germline V lookup: CDR1 MDHEN, CDR2 SYDVKM. The CDR3 sequence is CASSILWGNNEQYF. The CDR3 bases are TGTGCCAGCAGTATCCTCTGGGGGAACAACGAGCAGTACTTC. The full variable domain, completed using reference TRBV28 and TRBJ2-7, is DVKVTQSSRYLVKRTGEKVFLECVQDMDHENMFWYRQDPGLGLRLIYFSYDVKMKEKGDIPEGYSVSREKKERFSLILESASTNQTSMYLCASSILWGNNEQYFGPGTRLTVT.

This chain connects TRBV5-1 to TRBJ2-7; a weak D match, TRBD1 (5 bases). V was pared by 0 bases and J by 2 bases, with 15 bases between. The CDR3 is 16 amino acids. The germline gives CDR1 SGHRS, CDR2 YFSETQ. CDR3 sequence: CASSLDTGTPPYEQYF. DNA of the CDR3: TGCGCCAGCAGCTTGGATACAGGAACACCTCCCTACGAGCAGTACTTC.

This chain connects TRBV29-1 to TRBJ1-1; no firm D call. Germline CDR1 and CDR2: SQVTM and ANQGSEA. V was pared by 0 bases and J by 7 bases, with 12 bases between. The CDR3 spans 13 residues. This CDR3 reads CSVEDQRSFEAFF. In DNA, the CDR3 is TGCAGCGTTGAAGATCAAAGGTCTTTTGAAGCTTTCTTT.

CDR3 residues: CASSPVDQTNTEAFF. The CDR3 DNA reads as TGCGCCAGCAGTCCGGTGGACCAGACGAACACTGAAGCTTTCTTT. The chain couples TRBV4-1 to TRBJ1-1; D is unresolved. V was cut by 6 bases and J by 1 base, with 15 bases left in between. CDR3 length: 15 residues. The germline gives CDR1 MGHRA, CDR2 YSYEKL.

The genes are TRBV29-1 and TRBJ1-2; 9 nucleotides agree with TRBD1. This CDR3 comprises 11 residues. Germline lookup yields CDR1 SQVTM and CDR2 ANQGSEA. V shed 6 bases and J 7 bases; nucleotides not matched to a gene: 3. CDR3 in DNA: TGCAGCGTACAGGGGGCCTCTGGCTACACCTTC. Translating it yields CSVQGASGYTF. The complete variable domain, with remaining parts taken from reference TRBV29-1 and TRBJ1-2, reads SAVISQKPSRDICQRGTSLTIQCQVDSQVTMMFWYRQQPGQSLTLIATANQGSEATYESGFVIDKFPISRPNLTFSTLTVSNMSPEDSSIYLCSVQGASGYTFGSGTRLTVV.

The chain couples TRBV2 to TRBJ1-4; the D is unclear. Germline V lookup: CDR1 SNHLY, CDR2 FYNNEI. Between the trimmed V and J ends, which lost 8 bases and 0 bases, there was a span of 13 bases. The CDR3 is made up of 15 amino acids. The CDR3 sequence: CASLKGKATNEKLFF. For the CDR3, the DNA is TGTGCCAGCCTTAAGGGAAAGGCAACTAATGAAAAACTGTTTTTT.

This clone was picked up one time. J is TRBJ2-5 and V is TRBV29-1; maybe TRBD1 (5 bases). This CDR3 is 13 amino acids long. Germline V gives CDR1 SQVTM, CDR2 ANQGSEA. V lost 1 base, J lost 4 bases, and 10 bases lay in between. The CDR3 reads CSVEGGAGETQYF. CDR3 DNA: TGCAGCGTTGAAGGTGGGGCCGGAGAGACCCAGTACTTC.

This clone showed up just a few times. The V and J genes are TRBV7-8 and TRBJ2-5; D could derive from TRBD1 or TRBD2 (5 bases each). V lost 3 bases to trimming and J lost 5 bases, with 13 bases between them. Germline CDR1 is SGHVS and CDR2 is FQNEAQ. CDR3 size: 14 residues. The DNA of the CDR3 is TGTGCCAGCAGCTTGGGACGGGCTCGGGAGACCCAGTACTTC. Its translation is CASSLGRARETQYF.

The chain uses TRBV5-1 and TRBJ1-1, with D possibly matching TRBD1 (5 bases). This CDR3 has 14 residues. Germline values: CDR1 SGHRS, CDR2 YFSETQ. V gave up 2 bases and J gave up 3 bases, with 11 bases separating them. Written as DNA, the CDR3 is TGCGCCAGCAGCTTTATCGGGGGGGACACTGAAGCTTTCTTT. Its protein is CASSFIGGDTEAFF.

This clone appeared a few times. The chain is built from TRBV3-1 (or the pseudogene TRBV3-2) and TRBJ1-5; 10 bases map to TRBD1. The V gene's germline CDR1 is LGHDT and CDR2 YNNKEL (reference sequence). This CDR3 region has 16 residues. V gave up 6 bases and J gave up 6 bases; unmatched junction bases: 11. CDR3 protein: CASSPGGTGDAQPQHF. The DNA of the CDR3 is TGTGCCAGCAGTCCTGGGGGGACAGGGGATGCTCAGCCCCAGCATTTT.

This clone was observed once. The CDR3 region has the DNA TGTGCCAGCAGCATACGACAAAGCGGGGGGGGCCGGACCTACAATGAGCAGTTCTTC. Its translation is CASSIRQSGGGRTYNEQFF. The chain employs TRBV3-1 (or the pseudogene TRBV3-2) and TRBJ2-1, with TRBD2 matching 10 bases. Germline lookup yields CDR1 LGHDT and CDR2 YNNKEL (reference sequence). The CDR3 runs to 19 residues. V was clipped by 5 bases and J by 2 bases; unmatched bases: 15.

The chain employs TRBV5-1 and TRBJ2-3, with 11 bases identical to TRBD2. The J segment lost 3 bases and the V segment lost 5 bases, leaving 8 bases of the junction unmatched. Germline assignment: CDR1 SGHRS and CDR2 YFSETQ. The CDR3 extends over 16 amino acids. The CDR3 DNA reads TGCGCCAGCAGTTACGGGACTAGCGGAAGAACAGATACGCAGTATTTT. Residues: CASSYGTSGRTDTQYF.